The 23 T cell receptor beta chains presented below share a single source sample, sequenced in a study of molecular identifiers for immune sequencing clone quantification. TCRdb itself ran the PCR reads through MiXCR, one entry per CDR3 protein. The table includes about 9,700 distinct CDR3 sequences, approximately 20% detected once. The specimen was naive CD8+ T cells from blood, with Jurkat cell RNA spiked in. Subset noted: FACS-sorted CD8+CD4-CCR7+CD45RA+ naive T cells. Receptors originate from a human donor in good health. Some libraries in this study had Jurkat cell RNA spiked in.

Relative to its sample, this clonotype is medium-sized (0.01 to 0.1%). The rearrangement joins TRBV28 to TRBJ2-7; D is undetermined. The germline V and J ends were trimmed by 3 bases and 0 bases, with 15 bases remaining between them. Germline-derived CDR1 and CDR2 are MDHEN and SYDVKM. The CDR3 totals 16 residues. The CDR3 protein is CASSFLGQYNSYEQYF. The DNA of the CDR3 is TGTGCCAGCAGTTTTCTAGGTCAGTACAACTCCTACGAGCAGTACTTC. The whole variable domain, remainder taken from reference TRBV28 and TRBJ2-7, is DVKVTQSSRYLVKRTGEKVFLECVQDMDHENMFWYRQDPGLGLRLIYFSYDVKMKEKGDIPEGYSVSREKKERFSLILESASTNQTSMYLCASSFLGQYNSYEQYFGPGTRLTVT.

A word on this clonotype: Just one base apart from a much larger clone, this may be a read error. This chain joins TRBV27 and TRBJ1-1; D ambiguous. The CDR3 extends over 17 amino acids. Per the germline V gene, CDR1 is MNHEY and CDR2 is SMNVEV (reference sequence). The CDR3 loop reads CASIPSGPPIMNTVAFF. CDR3 DNA: TGTGCCAGCATCCCCTCCGGGCCCCCGATCATGAACACTGTAGCTTTCTTT.

This clonotype was detected many times. V gene TRBV7-9 combines with J gene TRBJ2-5; TRBD1 aligns across 10 bases. The CDR3 covers 15 residues. Germline CDR1 and CDR2: SEHNR and FQNEAQ (reference sequence). With V trimmed by 5 bases and J by 2 bases, 5 bases remained unmatched. The CDR3 DNA is TGTGCCAGCAGCCCACAGGACAGGGGGCAAGAGACCCAGTACTTC. This translates into CASSPQDRGQETQYF.

This clonotype was observed at least ten times. V is TRBV11-1 and J is TRBJ1-1, with TRBD1 matching over 11 bases. The CDR3 has 17 residues. J lost 0 bases, V lost 5 bases, and 8 bases had no gene match. Germline values: CDR1 SGHAT, CDR2 FQDESV (reference sequence). The CDR3 bases are TGTGCCAGCAGCCGCTTGAGGACAGGGGGCATGAACACTGAAGCTTTCTTT. Amino acid sequence: CASSRLRTGGMNTEAFF.

This clonotype is medium-sized (0.01 to 0.1%) by share. The chain combines TRBV24-1 with TRBJ2-3; D may match TRBD1 or TRBD2 (5 bases each). CDR1 and CDR2 (germline): KGHDR, SFDVKD. Between the trimmed V and J ends, which lost 5 bases and 3 bases, there was a span of 14 bases. The CDR3 is made up of 15 amino acids. CDR3 sequence reads: CATSAGTPGTDTQYF. The CDR3, as DNA: TGTGCCACCAGTGCCGGGACCCCGGGAACAGATACGCAGTATTTT.

The chain joins TRBV7-2 to TRBJ2-1, with 10 bases matching TRBD1. The V and J ends lost 5 bases and 2 bases, in that order; junction bases with no gene match: 6. Germline CDR1 SGHTA, CDR2 FQGNSA. This CDR3 is built from 16 residues. The CDR3 spells CASSPWDRGPYNEQFF. For the CDR3, the DNA is TGTGCCAGCAGCCCCTGGGACAGGGGACCCTACAATGAGCAGTTCTTC. The full variable domain, in which reference TRBV7-2 and TRBJ2-1 provide the parts outside the CDR3, is GAGVSQSPSNKVTEKGKDVELRCDPISGHTALYWYRQSLGQGLEFLIYFQGNSAPDKSGLPSDRFSAERTGGSVSTLTIQRTQQEDSAVYLCASSPWDRGPYNEQFFGPGTRLTVL.

This clonotype was counted at least ten times. The chain carries TRBV11-2 and TRBJ2-1; TRBD2 is a possible D gene (6 bases). The CDR3 spans 16 residues. Germline CDR1 and CDR2: SGHAT and FQNNGV. V lost 4 bases to trimming and J lost 10 bases, with 23 bases between them. The CDR3 DNA reads TGTGCCAGCAGCTCTATTTGGGGACTTAATTCTGGCGAGCAGTTCTTC. Translated, it gives CASSSIWGLNSGEQFF.

Concerning this clonotype itself: A much larger clone lies one base from this, so it may be a read error. The final CDR3 position lacks the conserved phenylalanine or tryptophan, pointing to a likely read error. The chain combines TRBV6-5 with TRBJ2-5, with D possibly TRBD2 on 5 matching bases. Trimming took off 7 bases at V and 4 bases at J, with 10 bases between the two ends. The germline gives CDR1 MNHEY, CDR2 SVGAGI. The CDR3 spans 12 residues. The CDR3 nucleotides are TGTGCCAGCACCCGGGCGGGAGAGACCCAGTACCTC. Its translation is CASTRAGETQYL.

This clonotype was recorded only once. Sequence at one end of the junction differs from germline and may be a read error. CDR3 sequence (DNA): TGTACCAGCAGCCAAGAACAGGACCGCTACAATGAGCAGTTCTTC. It translates to CTSSQEQDRYNEQFF. The chain couples TRBV4-2 to TRBJ2-1, with D possibly being TRBD1 (5 bases). The CDR3 length is 15 residues. Germline values: CDR1 LGHNA, CDR2 YNFKEQ.

There are many counts of this clonotype. V and J are TRBV4-2 and TRBJ2-7; 11 positions agree with TRBD2. Germline V CDR1 and CDR2: LGHNA, YNFKEQ. This CDR3 is built from 16 residues. J lost 2 bases, V lost 0 bases, and 3 bases had no gene match. The DNA of the CDR3 is TGTGCCAGCAGCCAAGATATAGCGGGAGGGCCCTACGAGCAGTACTTC. It yields the protein CASSQDIAGGPYEQYF.

This clonotype is categorized as medium-sized. The rearrangement uses TRBV9 and TRBJ2-1, with D unresolved. CDR3 length: 13 amino acids. Per the germline V gene, CDR1 is SGDLS and CDR2 is YYNGEE. V dropped 0 bases and J dropped 2 bases, with 3 bases sitting between them. The CDR3 region has the DNA TGTGCCAGCAGCGTAGCTACCTACAATGAGCAGTTCTTC. It is translated as CASSVATYNEQFF.

The chain uses TRBV20-1 and TRBJ2-7; TRBD2 agrees at 8 bases. V shed 3 bases and J 3 bases; nucleotides not matched to a gene: 4. The CDR3 sequence is 13 residues long. Germline-derived CDR1 and CDR2 are DFQATT and SNEGSKA (reference sequence). The CDR3 loop is CSARLAGSYEQYF. CDR3 coding DNA: TGCAGTGCTAGGTTAGCGGGAAGCTACGAGCAGTACTTC.

This clonotype showed up just a few times. Compared with germline, one end of the junction differs, possibly owing to a read error. This chain connects TRBV10-3 to TRBJ2-5; D possibly corresponds to TRBD2 (5 bases). The V gene's germline CDR1 is ENHRY and CDR2 SYGVKD. The CDR3 is 16 amino acids. The CDR3 sequence is CSISESTRERQETQYF. The DNA for the CDR3 is TGTTCCATCAGTGAGTCAACGAGGGAACGGCAAGAGACCCAGTACTTC.

This clonotype was detected a few times. At one of its ends the junction is not consistent with the germline gene, which may arise from a read error. The chain joins TRBV20-1 to TRBJ2-7; TRBD2 might be the D (6 bases). The germline CDR1 and CDR2 sequences are DFQATT and SNEGSKA (reference sequence). The CDR3 totals 15 residues. The chain's CDR3 is CSARDHSGLLYEQYF. Written as DNA, the CDR3 is TGCAGTGCTAGAGATCATAGCGGACTTCTTTACGAGCAGTACTTT.

This clonotype was picked up many times. The chain has TRBV27 and TRBJ2-1; 8 bases are shared with TRBD2. Per the germline V gene, CDR1 is MNHEY and CDR2 is SMNVEV (reference sequence). The length of the CDR3 is 16 residues. The V segment lost 5 bases and the J segment 7 bases; nucleotides outside the gene matches: 13. Here the CDR3 reads CASSPPNGRAANEQFF. CDR3 in DNA: TGTGCCAGCAGTCCCCCCAACGGGAGGGCCGCGAATGAGCAGTTCTTC.

The chain has TRBV29-1 and TRBJ2-1; TRBD2 agrees at 7 bases. V shed 0 bases and J 7 bases; nucleotides not matched to a gene: 9. The CDR3 contains 15 residues. Germline CDR1 SQVTM, CDR2 ANQGSEA. CDR3 nucleotide sequence: TGCAGCGTTGAAGACGGGCTAGCGGAGTATAATGAGCAGTTCTTC. This gives the protein CSVEDGLAEYNEQFF.

This clonotype has more than one count but fewer than ten. A single base separates this from a much larger clone, so it may be a read error. V and J are TRBV7-6 and TRBJ2-7; D might be TRBD1 (6 bases). The CDR3 is made up of 14 amino acids. Germline V gene sequence: CDR1 SGHVS, CDR2 FNYEAQ. In DNA form, the CDR3 reads TGTGCCAGCAGCTTATCTAGGGGGAACTACGAGCAGCACTTC. Its protein is CASSLSRGNYEQHF. The full variable domain, in which reference TRBV7-6 and TRBJ2-7 provide the parts outside the CDR3, is GAGVSQSPRYKVTKRGQDVALRCDPISGHVSLYWYRQALGQGPEFLTYFNYEAQQDKSGLPNDRFSAERPEGSISTLTIQRTEQRDSAMYRCASSLSRGNYEQHFGPGTRLTVT.

The V and J genes are TRBV6-5 and TRBJ1-6, with 8 positions matching TRBD1. The length of the CDR3 is 17 residues. Per germline, CDR1 MNHEY and CDR2 SVGAGI. J lost 2 bases, V lost 6 bases, and 9 bases had no gene match. Here the CDR3 DNA reads TGTGCCAGCAGCACCGGACAGGGCAGCACCTATAATTCACCCCTCCACTTT. Amino acid sequence: CASSTGQGSTYNSPLHF.

By proportion, this clonotype is medium-sized. V usage is TRBV6-4 and J usage is TRBJ2-4, with D hard to call. With 6 bases removed from V and 5 bases from J, the gap between germline ends came to 20 bases. This CDR3 contains 16 residues. Germline-derived CDR1 and CDR2 are MRHNA and SNTAGT. CDR3 nucleotide sequence: TGTGCCAGCAGCAAGGACGACTGGGTGACCGAAAACATTCAGTACTTC. This codes for CASSKDDWVTENIQYF.

This clonotype was detected only once. A much larger clonotype is one base distant, so this may be a read error. This chain connects TRBV5-1 to TRBJ2-7, with TRBD2 as a possible D gene (5 bases). The V gene's germline CDR1 is SGHRS and CDR2 YFSETQ. The length of the CDR3 is 14 residues. V lost 3 bases, J lost 3 bases, and 13 bases lay in between. In DNA form, the CDR3 reads TGCGCCAGCAGCTCCCTTGAGGGAAACTACGAGCAGTACTTC. Amino acids: CASSSLEGNYEQYF.

This clonotype was picked up many times. V gene TRBV7-9 combines with J gene TRBJ2-7; D call uncertain. Germline V CDR1 and CDR2: SEHNR, FQNEAQ (reference sequence). This CDR3 has 12 amino acids. The ends were cut back, 5 bases at V and 5 bases at J, with 10 bases in the middle. The CDR3 region is CASSHGDHEQYF. The DNA for the CDR3 is TGTGCCAGCAGCCATGGGGATCACGAGCAGTACTTC.

This clonotype was seen many times. The chain uses TRBV19 and TRBJ2-3; TRBD2 is a possible D gene (5 bases). In germline, CDR1 is LNHDA, CDR2 SQIVND (reference sequence). This CDR3 is built from 16 residues. Trimming removed 3 bases at V and 0 bases at J, with 13 bases between. CDR3 amino acids: CASSIRASFSTDTQYF. The CDR3 DNA follows: TGTGCCAGTAGTATCCGGGCTAGCTTTAGCACAGATACGCAGTATTTT.

This clonotype was counted ten times or more. The CDR3 is CASSFSEWGGTRYNEQFF. Here the CDR3 DNA reads TGTGCCAGCAGTTTCTCCGAATGGGGTGGGACTAGGTACAATGAGCAGTTCTTC. The rearrangement joins TRBV12-3 or TRBV12-4 to TRBJ2-1; 8 bases align to TRBD2. The CDR3 length is 18 residues. J lost 4 bases, V lost 3 bases, and 14 bases had no gene match.